This T cell receptor beta chain was captured by sequencing in a study of cytomegalovirus exposure and HLA in healthy donors. Both 60 Vbeta primers and 13 Jbeta primers went into the PCR. Sequenced by immunoSEQ multiplex PCR; TCRdb stores in-frame clones only, minus some. The sample lists some 110,000 clones, 80% occurring once. Trimming pared 2 bases from V and 1 base from J, leaving 4 bases between. Germline CDR1 MNHEY, CDR2 SVGAGI. The CDR3 length is 13 residues. This rearrangement joins TRBV6-5 to TRBJ2-3; D not certain. Sequences were obtained from PBMCs. The receptor was derived from a man between 25 and 39 years old in good health and CMV-seropositive. Written as DNA, the CDR3 is TGTGCCAGCAGTTACAAGCGCACAGATACGCAGTATTTT. Translated, it gives CASSYKRTDTQYF.